The 29 T cell receptor beta chains listed next were all sequenced from one sample in a study of CD8 T cells in cerebrospinal fluid in Alzheimer's disease. Reanalyzing the 10x single-cell sequencing reads, TCRdb keeps one entry per CDR3 protein, without DNA. This sample's table reports 600 to 850 distinct CDR3 sequences. The sample taken for sequencing was cerebrospinal fluid. These receptors came from a human donor with Alzheimer's disease.

Measured by frequency, this clonotype is large. The chain couples TRBV11-2 to TRBJ2-2; lacking DNA, the TRBD2 call made by TCRdb goes unchecked. This CDR3 spans 15 amino acids. From germline, CDR1 is SGHAT and CDR2 FQNNGV. CDR3 residues: CASSPRLAGSGELFF.

This clonotype is identified as large from frequency. The V call is TRBV30, the J call TRBJ2-5; TCRdb calls TRBD2, which cannot be checked without DNA. The V gene's germline CDR1 is GTSNPN and CDR2 SVGIG (reference sequence). This CDR3 is 12 amino acids long. The CDR3: CAWSAGWETQYF.

This chain links TRBV10-2 with TRBJ2-7. The germline CDR1 and CDR2 sequences are WSHSY and SAAADI. The CDR3 loop spans 14 amino acids. The CDR3 here is CASSEFSRYYEQYF.

This clonotype registers medium-sized (0.01 to 0.1%) by frequency. The rearrangement links TRBV20-1 to TRBJ1-2; TCRdb's D gene call, TRBD1, goes unchecked for lack of DNA. This CDR3 region has 13 residues. The germline V gene has CDR1 DFQATT and CDR2 SNEGSKA (reference sequence). CDR3 residues: CSASYPAGGGYTF.

This clonotype is classed as medium-sized by frequency. This chain connects TRBV11-3 to TRBJ2-3. The CDR3 is made up of 13 amino acids. CDR1 is SGHNT, CDR2 YENEEA, per germline. Here the CDR3 reads CASSLGVQTPQYF.

The chain links TRBV5-1 to TRBJ1-2; TCRdb outputs TRBD1, but without DNA this stays unchecked. Per germline, CDR1 SGHRS and CDR2 YFSETQ. The CDR3 has 15 amino acids. This chain's CDR3 is CASSLEPGTAYGYTF.

Frequency places this clonotype as large (0.1 to 1%). The chain recombines TRBV9 with TRBJ2-7. The germline V gene has CDR1 SGDLS and CDR2 YYNGEE. The CDR3 has 13 residues. The chain's CDR3 is CASSVVDGSEQYF.

The CDR3 here is CASRGAGPYNEQFF. This chain uses TRBV10-2 with TRBJ2-1; TCRdb lists TRBD1, though no DNA is available to test this call. CDR3 length: 14 residues. From germline, CDR1 is WSHSY and CDR2 SAAADI.

The V and J genes are TRBV29-1 and TRBJ2-7; TCRdb outputs TRBD1, but without DNA this stays unchecked. The CDR3 totals 13 residues. Germline V gene lookup returns CDR1 SQVTM and CDR2 ANQGSEA. The CDR3 region is CSALTGNSYEQYF.

This clonotype registers medium-sized by frequency. V and J are TRBV2 and TRBJ2-3; the TRBD2 assignment by TCRdb is unverifiable without DNA. CDR3 length equals 16 residues. Germline V gene sequence: CDR1 SNHLY, CDR2 FYNNEI. CDR3 protein: CASSGGSGGPTDTQYF. Together with reference TRBV2 and TRBJ2-3, the CDR3 gives the full variable domain: EPEVTQTPSHQVTQMGQEVILRCVPISNHLYFYWYRQILGQKVEFLVSFYNNEISEKSEIFDDQFSVERPDGSNFTLKIRSTKLEDSAMYFCASSGGSGGPTDTQYFGPGTRLTVL.

This clonotype is identified as medium-sized from frequency. This chain's CDR3 is CASSLAGEGEKLFF. This rearrangement joins TRBV5-1 to TRBJ1-4; TCRdb selects TRBD1, and the lack of DNA leaves this call unchecked. The CDR3 consists of 14 residues. The germline V gene has CDR1 SGHRS and CDR2 YFSETQ.

Its frequency marks this clonotype as large (0.1 to 1%). The CDR3 protein is CASTTTGELFF. The V gene is TRBV11-2, the J gene TRBJ2-2. This CDR3 has 11 amino acids. Germline CDR1 reads SGHAT; CDR2 reads FQNNGV.

The CDR3 reads CASSLDLKDTQYF. The chain links TRBV11-2 to TRBJ2-3. Germline V gives CDR1 SGHAT, CDR2 FQNNGV. The CDR3 covers 13 residues.

According to its frequency, this clonotype is medium-sized. V is TRBV2 and J is TRBJ1-1; TCRdb names TRBD1, which stays unverified in the absence of DNA. The CDR3 totals 15 residues. CDR1 is SNHLY and CDR2 is FYNNEI in the germline V gene. The CDR3 loop is CASSPPGRMNTEAFF.

V and J are TRBV30 and TRBJ2-6; checking the TCRdb D call of TRBD2 is not possible without DNA. Germline CDR1 and CDR2: GTSNPN and SVGIG (reference sequence). The CDR3 has 19 amino acids. CDR3 protein: CAWWGVSGTDDSGANVLTF.

In terms of frequency, this clonotype is medium-sized. The chain links TRBV7-2 to TRBJ1-5; TCRdb picks TRBD1, but there is no DNA to check that call. The CDR3 loop spans 14 amino acids. Germline V gives CDR1 SGHTA, CDR2 FQGNSA. The CDR3 region is CASSPRDGYQPQHF.

This clonotype is labeled medium-sized based on frequency. The J gene is TRBJ2-3, the V gene TRBV20-1; the TCRdb D gene call, TRBD2, has no DNA to confirm it. Looked up from germline, CDR1 is DFQATT and CDR2 is SNEGSKA (reference sequence). The CDR3 is 15 amino acids. CDR3 sequence: CSAPKAGEGTDTQYF.

This clonotype is called medium-sized based on its frequency. The chain uses TRBV7-8 and TRBJ1-6. Germline lookup yields CDR1 SGHVS and CDR2 FQNEAQ. The CDR3 runs 14 residues. The CDR3 here is CASSLSSYNSPLHF.

Frequency places this clonotype as hyperexpanded. The J gene is TRBJ2-3, the V gene TRBV7-2; the D call from TCRdb, TRBD1, cannot be confirmed without DNA. CDR1 is SGHTA and CDR2 is FQGNSA in the germline V gene. The CDR3 length is 13 residues. CDR3 residues: CASSLVGGDTQYF.

Frequency places this clonotype as large (0.1 to 1%). CDR3 amino acids: CASRTGPQGGEQFF. The chain employs TRBV6-5 and TRBJ2-1; TCRdb outputs TRBD1, but without DNA this stays unchecked. This CDR3 has 14 amino acids. Germline CDR1 is MNHEY and CDR2 is SVGAGI.

V and J are TRBV2 and TRBJ2-3; TCRdb returns TRBD2, unconfirmable since there is no DNA. The CDR3 spans 13 residues. Germline V gives CDR1 SNHLY, CDR2 FYNNEI. CDR3 region: CASNYYFGTSKYF.

Judged by frequency, this clonotype is large. The J gene is TRBJ1-1, the V gene TRBV2. CDR1 is SNHLY, CDR2 FYNNEI, per germline. The CDR3 runs 13 residues. The CDR3 here is CASSESQVTEAFF.

The chain uses TRBV9 and TRBJ1-2; TCRdb outputs TRBD1, but without DNA this stays unchecked. The CDR3 length is 13 residues. Germline CDR1 reads SGDLS; CDR2 reads YYNGEE. The CDR3 is CASSRTGTDGYTF. The complete variable domain, with remaining parts taken from reference TRBV9 and TRBJ1-2, reads DSGVTQTPKHLITATGQRVTLRCSPRSGDLSVYWYQQSLDQGLQFLIQYYNGEERAKGNILERFSAQQFPDLHSELNLSSLELGDSALYFCASSRTGTDGYTFGSGTRLTVV.

The chain combines TRBV19 with TRBJ1-4; no DNA is available, so the TRBD1 call from TCRdb remains unchecked. Germline V lookup: CDR1 LNHDA, CDR2 SQIVND (reference sequence). The CDR3 is 17 amino acids. The CDR3 here is CASSIEGRGRTNEKLFF.

The chain links TRBV28 to TRBJ2-2. The CDR3 runs to 13 residues. Germline CDR1 MDHEN, CDR2 SYDVKM. The CDR3 sequence is CASSYWTAGELFF.

According to its frequency, this clonotype is large (0.1 to 1%). The chain joins TRBV11-2 to TRBJ1-1; TCRdb picks TRBD1, but there is no DNA to check that call. The CDR3 extends over 14 amino acids. CDR1 is SGHAT and CDR2 is FQNNGV in the germline V gene. The CDR3 spells CASSFSRGESEAFF.

By frequency, this clonotype is medium-sized. This sequence joins TRBV6-2 or TRBV6-3 and TRBJ2-3; without DNA, the TCRdb call of TRBD2 cannot be checked. The CDR3 loop spans 13 amino acids. Germline V gene data show CDR1 as MNHEY and CDR2 as SVGEGT. CDR3: CASRVAGGDTQYF.

By frequency, this clonotype is medium-sized. The J gene is TRBJ2-1, the V gene TRBV29-1; TCRdb calls TRBD1, which cannot be checked without DNA. This CDR3 comprises 14 residues. Germline V gene lookup returns CDR1 SQVTM and CDR2 ANQGSEA. CDR3 protein: CSAGINRQYNEQFF.

This clonotype registers medium-sized (0.01 to 0.1%) by frequency. The genes are TRBV6-6 and TRBJ2-2; checking the TCRdb D call of TRBD1 is not possible without DNA. CDR3 length: 16 residues. The germline V gene has CDR1 MNHNY and CDR2 SVGAGI (reference sequence). The CDR3 sequence is CASSSPGRGNTGELFF.